Each of the 8 T cell receptor beta chains below was sequenced from the same sample in a study of resident and recirculating memory T cells in vitiligo. Here immunoSEQ multiplex PCR was the method, and the copy in TCRdb shows in-frame clones only, minus some. The data contain more than 70,000 clones, about 91% of them seen just once; the ten biggest clones take up roughly 5.1%. The sample comprised blood. The receptors shown here come from a male donor with vitiligo.

The J gene is TRBJ2-2, the V gene TRBV5-1, with D possibly being TRBD1 (5 bases). Trimming removed 1 base from V and 2 bases from J, with 9 bases in between. Germline loops: CDR1 SGHRS, CDR2 YFSETQ. The CDR3 is made up of 15 amino acids. The CDR3 nucleotides are TGCGCCAGCAGCTTGCGGCAGGGTAACACCGGGGAGCTGTTTTTT. Translated: CASSLRQGNTGELFF.

The rearrangement links TRBV6-6 to TRBJ2-7, with 9 bases fitting TRBD2. The CDR3 has 15 amino acids. Germline V CDR1 and CDR2: MNHNY, SVGAGI (reference sequence). V dropped 10 bases and J dropped 7; count of bases not matched to a gene: 17. This chain's CDR3 is CATTSGVAGVREQYF. The DNA of the CDR3 is TGTGCCACTACATCCGGAGTAGCGGGAGTGAGAGAGCAGTACTTC.

In this sample, this clone turned up once. The chain recombines TRBV7-2 with TRBJ2-7; D gene ambiguous. Germline CDR1 and CDR2: SGHTA and FQGNSA. This CDR3 contains 14 residues. V lost 5 bases to trimming and J lost 6 bases, with 17 bases between them. CDR3 region: CASSKNPGALEQYF. The CDR3 nucleotides read TGTGCCAGCAGCAAAAACCCAGGCGCACTCGAGCAGTACTTC.

The chain links TRBV28 to TRBJ2-7, with TRBD2 identical over 10 bases. This CDR3 has 15 amino acids. The V gene end was trimmed by 6 bases and the J gene end by 0 bases; junction bases not matched to a gene: 5. Germline V gene lookup returns CDR1 MDHEN and CDR2 SYDVKM. CDR3 in amino acids: CASRGRTSGSYEQYF. The CDR3 coding sequence is TGTGCCAGCAGAGGCCGGACTAGCGGCTCCTACGAGCAGTACTTC.

The genes are TRBV19 and TRBJ2-5; TRBD2 aligns across 12 bases. Trimming at V came to 5 bases and at J to 4 bases, leaving 5 bases not matched to a gene. Germline CDR1 reads LNHDA; CDR2 reads SQIVND (reference sequence). The CDR3 has 15 amino acids. CDR3: CASSVLAGGRETQYF. The CDR3 nucleotides read TGTGCCAGTAGTGTACTAGCGGGAGGAAGAGAGACCCAGTACTTC.

This chain joins TRBV28 and TRBJ2-3, with unresolved D. The CDR3 extends over 13 amino acids. The germline V gene has CDR1 MDHEN and CDR2 SYDVKM. The V and J ends lost 3 bases and 5 bases respectively, with 9 bases between them. The CDR3 is CASSLAYGDTQYF. Written as DNA, the CDR3 is TGTGCCAGCAGTTTGGCATATGGAGATACGCAGTATTTT.

V and J are TRBV28 and TRBJ1-5, with D possibly matching TRBD1 (6 bases). CDR3 length: 17 residues. Germline CDR1 reads MDHEN; CDR2 reads SYDVKM. Trimming removed 5 bases at V and 3 bases at J, with 20 bases between. This CDR3 reads CASSPSGTQKPNQPQHF. The CDR3 region has the DNA TGTGCCAGCAGTCCTTCCGGGACACAAAAACCCAATCAGCCCCAGCATTTT.

This chain connects TRBV25-1 to TRBJ1-2; possible D gene TRBD1, 5 bases. Trimming cost V 1 base and J 7 bases, with 13 bases left between them. The CDR3 spans 14 residues. CDR1 and CDR2 from the germline V gene are MGHDK and SYGVNS. CDR3 sequence (DNA): TGTGCCAGCAGTGAATCTCTTGCGGGGGGTGGCTACACCTTC. Translating gives CASSESLAGGGYTF.